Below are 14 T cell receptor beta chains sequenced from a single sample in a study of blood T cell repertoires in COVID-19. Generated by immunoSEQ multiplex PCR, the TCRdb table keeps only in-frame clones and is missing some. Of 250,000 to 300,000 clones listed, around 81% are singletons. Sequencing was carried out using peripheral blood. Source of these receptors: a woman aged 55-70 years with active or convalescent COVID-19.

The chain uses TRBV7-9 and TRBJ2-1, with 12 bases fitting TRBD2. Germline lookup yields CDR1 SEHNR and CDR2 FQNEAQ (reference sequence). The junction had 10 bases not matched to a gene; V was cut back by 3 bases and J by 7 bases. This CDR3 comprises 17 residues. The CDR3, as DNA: TGTGCCAGCAGCTTGACTAGCGGGGGATGGGAGCGGAATGAGCAGTTCTTC. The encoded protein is CASSLTSGGWERNEQFF.

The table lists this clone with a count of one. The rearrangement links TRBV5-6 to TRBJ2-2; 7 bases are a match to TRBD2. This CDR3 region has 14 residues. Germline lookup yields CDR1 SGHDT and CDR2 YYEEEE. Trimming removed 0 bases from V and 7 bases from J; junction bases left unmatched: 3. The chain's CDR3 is CASSLAWEGGELFF. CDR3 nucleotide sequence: TGTGCCAGCAGCTTGGCCTGGGAGGGCGGGGAGCTGTTTTTT. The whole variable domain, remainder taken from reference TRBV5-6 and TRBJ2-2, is DAGVTQSPTHLIKTRGQQVTLRCSPKSGHDTVSWYQQALGQGPQFIFQYYEEEERQRGNFPDRFSGHQFPNYSSELNVNALLLGDSALYLCASSLAWEGGELFFGEGSRLTVL.

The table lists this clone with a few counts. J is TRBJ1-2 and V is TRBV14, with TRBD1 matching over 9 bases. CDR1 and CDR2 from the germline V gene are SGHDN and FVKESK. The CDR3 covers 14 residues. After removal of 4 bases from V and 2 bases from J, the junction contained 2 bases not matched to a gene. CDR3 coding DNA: TGTGCCAGCAGCCTGACAGGGGGGAACTATGGCTACACCTTC. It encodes CASSLTGGNYGYTF.

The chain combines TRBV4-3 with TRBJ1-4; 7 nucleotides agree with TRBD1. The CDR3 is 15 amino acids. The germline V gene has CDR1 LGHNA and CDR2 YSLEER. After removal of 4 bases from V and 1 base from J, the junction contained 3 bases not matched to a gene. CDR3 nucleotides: TGCGCCAGCAGCCTTTGGACAGGAACTAATGAAAAACTGTTTTTT. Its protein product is CASSLWTGTNEKLFF.

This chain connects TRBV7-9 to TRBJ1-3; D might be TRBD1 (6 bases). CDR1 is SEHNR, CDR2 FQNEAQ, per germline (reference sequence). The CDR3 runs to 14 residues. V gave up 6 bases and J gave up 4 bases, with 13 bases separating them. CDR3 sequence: CASSQAGAGNTIYF. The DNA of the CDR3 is TGTGCCAGCAGTCAGGCGGGGGCAGGAAACACCATATATTTT.

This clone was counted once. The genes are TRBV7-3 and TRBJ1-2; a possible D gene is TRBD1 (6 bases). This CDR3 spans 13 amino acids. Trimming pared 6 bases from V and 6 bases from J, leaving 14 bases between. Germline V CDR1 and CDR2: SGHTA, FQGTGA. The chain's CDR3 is CASSQGRADGYTF. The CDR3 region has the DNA TGTGCCAGCAGTCAGGGGCGCGCAGATGGCTACACCTTC.

The CDR3 reads CASSFGRSNTEAFF. Written as DNA, the CDR3 is TGTGCCAGCAGTTTTGGCAGGTCGAACACTGAAGCTTTCTTT. This rearrangement joins TRBV27 to TRBJ1-1, with D hard to call. V gave up 3 bases and J gave up 1 base, with 9 bases separating them. There are 14 residues in the CDR3. From germline, CDR1 is MNHEY and CDR2 SMNVEV (reference sequence).

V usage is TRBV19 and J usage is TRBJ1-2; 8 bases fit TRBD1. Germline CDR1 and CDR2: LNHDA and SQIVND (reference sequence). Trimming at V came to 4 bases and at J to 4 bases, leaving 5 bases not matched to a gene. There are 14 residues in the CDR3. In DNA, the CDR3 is TGTGCCAGTAGTACGGGTACAGGGGGCTATGGCTACACCTTC. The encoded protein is CASSTGTGGYGYTF. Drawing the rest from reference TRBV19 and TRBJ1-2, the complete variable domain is DGGITQSPKYLFRKEGQNVTLSCEQNLNHDAMYWYRQDPGQGLRLIYYSQIVNDFQKGDIAEGYSVSREKKESFPLTVTSAQKNPTAFYLCASSTGTGGYGYTFGSGTRLTVV.

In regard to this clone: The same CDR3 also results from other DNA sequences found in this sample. DNA for the CDR3: TGTGCCAGCAGCGTAGGTCCAGGGATTCAAGAGACCCAGTACTTC. It codes for CASSVGPGIQETQYF. The chain carries TRBV9 and TRBJ2-5; tentatively, D is TRBD1 (5 bases). This CDR3 has 15 amino acids. V lost 0 bases, J lost 2 bases, and 11 bases lay in between. Germline V gene lookup returns CDR1 SGDLS and CDR2 YYNGEE.

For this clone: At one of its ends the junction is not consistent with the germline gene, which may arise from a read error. Here the CDR3 DNA reads TGTGCTAGCAGCTTAGGGGGAAGTGCGGGGATGCCCCAGCATTTT. Amino acids: CASSLGGSAGMPQHF. The gene calls are TRBV7-7 and TRBJ1-5; D may be TRBD1 (6 bases). This CDR3 has 15 amino acids. In germline, CDR1 is SSHAT, CDR2 FNYEAQ (reference sequence).

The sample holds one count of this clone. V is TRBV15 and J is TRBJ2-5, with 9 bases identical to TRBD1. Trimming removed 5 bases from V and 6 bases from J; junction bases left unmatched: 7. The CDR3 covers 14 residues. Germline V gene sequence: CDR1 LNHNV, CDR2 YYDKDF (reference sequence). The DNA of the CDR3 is TGTGCCACCAGCCACTCCGACAGGGGGAAGACCCAGTACTTC. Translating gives CATSHSDRGKTQYF.

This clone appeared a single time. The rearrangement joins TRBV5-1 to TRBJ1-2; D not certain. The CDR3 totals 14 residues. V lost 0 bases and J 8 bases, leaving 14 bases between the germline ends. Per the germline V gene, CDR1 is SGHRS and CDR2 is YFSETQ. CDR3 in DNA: TGCGCCAGCAGCTTGGCCGCGAGAGAAGAGGGCTACACCTTC. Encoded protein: CASSLAAREEGYTF.

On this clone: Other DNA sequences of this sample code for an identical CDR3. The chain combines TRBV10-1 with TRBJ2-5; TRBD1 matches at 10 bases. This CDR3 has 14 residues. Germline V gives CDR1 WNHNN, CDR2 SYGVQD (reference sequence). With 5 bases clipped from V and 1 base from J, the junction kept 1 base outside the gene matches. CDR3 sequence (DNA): TGCGCCAGCAGTCGGGACAGGGGCCAAGAGACCCAGTACTTC. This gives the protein CASSRDRGQETQYF.

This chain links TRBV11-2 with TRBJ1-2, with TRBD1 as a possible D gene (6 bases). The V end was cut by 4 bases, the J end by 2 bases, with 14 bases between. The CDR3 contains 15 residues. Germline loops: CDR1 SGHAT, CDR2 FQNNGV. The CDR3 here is CASSSSTRGNYGYTF. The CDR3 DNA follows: TGTGCCAGCAGCTCGTCCACCAGGGGAAACTATGGCTACACCTTC.